These T cell receptor beta chains were read from a single sample in a study of blood T cell repertoires in COVID-19. Clones were sequenced by immunoSEQ multiplex PCR, and TCRdb holds only the in-frame ones, with some missing. The table includes about 42,000 clones, 75% to 85% detected once. Source material: peripheral blood. Receptors were obtained from an elderly man with acute or convalescent COVID-19. The CDR3 runs from the conserved cysteine through the conserved F or W. D genes are given only for firm matches. Clone sizes are given selectively: once, few, many, or a class where the clone is expanded.

J,length,size,V,D,CDR3,DNA
TRBJ1-2,15,-,TRBV27,TRBD1,CASSFLGQGVYGYTF,TGTGCCAGCAGTTTCTTGGGACAGGGTGTCTATGGCTACACCTTC
TRBJ2-1,15,-,TRBV6-5,TRBD2,CASRKSGDHYNEQFF,TGTGCCAGCAGGAAAAGCGGGGATCACTACAATGAGCAGTTCTTC
TRBJ2-5,15,once,TRBV18,TRBD2,CASSTRLAAAETQYF,TGTGCCAGCTCAACCAGACTAGCGGCAGCGGAGACCCAGTACTTC
TRBJ1-1,13,once,TRBV9,-,CASSVEKGTEAFF,TGTGCCAGCAGCGTAGAAAAGGGGACTGAAGCTTTCTTT
TRBJ1-1,13,-,TRBV29-1,TRBD1,CSGGDRWNTEAFF,TGCAGCGGGGGGGACAGGTGGAACACTGAAGCTTTCTTT
TRBJ1-2,13,-,TRBV7-9,-,CASSLGGDYGYTF,TGTGCCAGCAGCTTAGGAGGAGACTATGGCTACACCTTC
TRBJ2-1,16,-,TRBV11-2,TRBD2,CASRSPGTSVYNEQFF,TGTGCCAGCAGATCCCCCGGGACTAGCGTCTACAATGAGCAGTTCTTC
TRBJ1-1,13,-,TRBV11-2,-,CASRVDTNTEAFF,TGTGCCAGCAGGGTTGACACCAACACTGAAGCTTTCTTT
TRBJ1-1,13,-,TRBV25-1,-,CASSVRQNTEAFF,TGTGCCAGCAGTGTGAGACAGAACACTGAAGCTTTCTTT
TRBJ1-4,14,-,TRBV5-1,TRBD1,CASSPGGSHEKLFF,TGCGCCAGCAGCCCAGGGGGGTCCCATGAAAAACTGTTTTTT
TRBJ2-2,16,-,TRBV9,TRBD2,CASSVVVSGGTGELFF,TGTGCCAGCAGCGTAGTGGTTAGCGGGGGCACCGGGGAGCTGTTTTTT
TRBJ2-7,14,-,TRBV27,TRBD2,CASSLTSGDYEQYF,TGTGCCAGCAGTTTAACCAGCGGGGACTACGAGCAGTACTTC
TRBJ1-1,15,-,TRBV6-5,TRBD1,CASSRTGAEGTEAFF,TGTGCCAGCAGTAGAACAGGGGCGGAAGGCACTGAAGCTTTCTTT
TRBJ1-2,13,few,TRBV5-5,-,CASSPSGNYGYTF,TGTGCCAGCAGTCCCTCGGGGAACTATGGCTACACCTTC
TRBJ1-1,13,-,TRBV30,-,CAWSASGDTEAFF,TGTGCCTGGAGCGCCTCAGGGGACACTGAAGCTTTCTTT
TRBJ1-2,13,-,TRBV3-1/TRBV3-2,TRBD1,CASRYRGRGSYTF,TGTGCCAGCAGATACAGGGGGCGCGGTAGCTACACCTTT
TRBJ2-7,13,few,TRBV7-9,-,CASHRDTTYEQYF,TGTGCCAGCCACCGGGACACAACCTACGAGCAGTACTTC
TRBJ2-5,19,once,TRBV4-1,TRBD2,CASSQGPPAGGQYQETQYF,TGCGCCAGCAGCCAAGGCCCTCCAGCGGGGGGGCAGTACCAAGAGACCCAGTACTTC
TRBJ2-1,15,-,TRBV28,TRBD2,CASSPQLAGGNEQFF,TGTGCCAGCAGTCCCCAACTAGCGGGAGGGAATGAGCAGTTCTTC
TRBJ2-3,17,-,TRBV4-1,TRBD1,CASSQGDRGRSTDTQYF,TGCGCCAGCAGCCAAGGGGACAGGGGGCGCAGCACAGATACGCAGTATTTT
TRBJ1-6,14,-,TRBV7-2,TRBD1,CASSARQGNSPLHF,TGTGCCAGCAGCGCTAGACAGGGCAATTCACCCCTCCACTTT
TRBJ1-6,12,-,TRBV5-5,-,CASSEDNSPLHF,TGTGCCAGCAGCGAGGATAATTCACCCCTCCACTTT
TRBJ1-2,9,many,TRBV2,-,CASAPRYTF,TGTGCCAGCGCCCCCCGGTACACCTTC
TRBJ1-3,16,-,TRBV9,TRBD1,CASSGTGFISGNTIYF,TGTGCCAGCAGCGGGACAGGGTTTATCTCTGGAAACACCATATATTTT
TRBJ2-2,15,-,TRBV9,TRBD2,CASSVVSGRPGELFF,TGTGCCAGCAGCGTAGTAAGCGGGAGACCCGGGGAGCTGTTTTTT
TRBJ1-2,14,-,TRBV19,-,CASRLTGPIYGYTF,TGTGCCAGTAGGTTAACAGGGCCTATCTATGGCTACACCTTC
TRBJ2-5,13,-,TRBV11-3,-,CASSLVNSETQYF,TGTGCCAGCAGCTTAGTTAACTCTGAGACCCAGTACTTC
TRBJ2-2,14,-,TRBV27,-,CASSLLAYTGELFF,TGTGCCAGCAGTTTATTAGCGTACACCGGGGAGCTGTTTTTT
TRBJ2-7,14,-,TRBV5-4,-,CASSPGRDPNEQYF,TGTGCCAGCAGCCCGGGGCGGGACCCCAACGAGCAGTACTTC
TRBJ1-2,14,-,TRBV27,TRBD1,CASSLEQGANGYTF,TGTGCCAGCAGTTTGGAACAGGGGGCGAATGGCTACACCTTC
TRBJ2-4,14,-,TRBV3-1/TRBV3-2,-,CASSQENRRNIQYF,TGTGCCAGCAGCCAAGAAAATCGGAGGAACATTCAGTACTTC
TRBJ2-2,15,-,TRBV19,TRBD1,CASSRDRGGSGELFF,TGTGCCAGTAGTAGGGACAGGGGTGGTTCCGGGGAGCTGTTTTTT
TRBJ2-7,16,-,TRBV9,TRBD1,CASSVGGQGVSYEQYF,TGTGCCAGCAGCGTCGGGGGACAGGGAGTATCCTACGAGCAGTACTTC
TRBJ2-1,17,-,TRBV24-1,-,CATSDRYGGGSYNEQFF,TGTGCCACCAGTGATCGGTACGGGGGAGGCTCCTACAATGAGCAGTTCTTC
TRBJ2-7,11,-,TRBV4-1,-,CASSQASIQYF,TGCGCCAGCAGCCAAGCTAGTATACAGTACTTC
TRBJ2-1,16,-,TRBV30,-,CAWDPLSARSYNEQFF,TGTGCCTGGGATCCCCTTAGCGCAAGGTCCTACAATGAGCAGTTCTTC
TRBJ2-3,15,-,TRBV7-9,TRBD2,CASSSQRGSTDTQYF,TGTGCCAGCAGCTCCCAGCGGGGTAGCACAGATACGCAGTATTTT
TRBJ1-5,15,-,TRBV23-1,TRBD1,CASRAPGQSNQPQHF,TGCGCCAGCAGGGCCCCGGGACAGAGCAATCAGCCCCAGCATTTT
TRBJ2-3,15,-,TRBV6-2/TRBV6-3,-,CASSFSGLSTDTQYF,TGTGCCAGCAGTTTTAGCGGCCTTAGCACAGATACGCAGTATTTT
TRBJ1-1,15,-,TRBV18,-,CASSPLGGLNTEAFF,TGTGCCAGCTCCCCTCTTGGAGGGTTGAACACTGAAGCTTTCTTT
TRBJ2-7,14,-,TRBV25-1,-,CASSPPGISYEQYF,TGTGCCAGCAGTCCTCCGGGAATCTCCTACGAGCAGTACTTC
TRBJ2-5,14,-,TRBV12-5,-,CASGFEDSWETQYF,TGTGCTAGTGGTTTTGAGGACAGTTGGGAGACCCAGTACTTC
TRBJ2-7,16,once,TRBV6-1,TRBD2,CASSERNSGSSYEQYF,TGTGCCAGCAGTGAAAGAAATAGCGGGAGCTCCTACGAGCAGTACTTC
TRBJ2-5,17,-,TRBV6-6,-,CASSPGRGAGGQETQYF,TGTGCCAGCAGTCCCGGGAGAGGGGCCGGGGGTCAAGAGACCCAGTACTTC
TRBJ2-7,14,-,TRBV5-6,TRBD1,CASSWMTGRNEQYF,TGTGCCAGCAGCTGGATGACAGGGCGAAACGAGCAGTACTTC
TRBJ1-1,13,-,TRBV7-3,-,CASSWGGNTEAFF,TGTGCCAGCAGCTGGGGCGGGAACACTGAAGCTTTCTTT
TRBJ2-5,15,-,TRBV27,TRBD2,CASSFKRGVQETQYF,TGTGCCAGCAGTTTTAAGCGGGGGGTCCAAGAGACCCAGTACTTC
TRBJ1-5,15,few,TRBV6-1,TRBD1,CASSEAQGGTQPQHF,TGTGCCAGCAGTGAAGCGCAAGGGGGCACCCAGCCCCAGCATTTT
TRBJ1-1,12,-,TRBV21-1,-,CASSKVSSEAFF,TGTGCCAGCAGCAAAGTAAGCTCTGAAGCTTTCTTT
TRBJ1-2,16,-,TRBV7-8,-,CASSHLGARDSYGYTF,TGTGCCAGCAGTCACCTGGGTGCCAGGGATAGCTATGGCTACACCTTC
TRBJ2-5,15,-,TRBV2,TRBD1,CASETGQAEGETQYF,TGTGCCAGCGAAACGGGACAGGCCGAAGGAGAGACCCAGTACTTC
TRBJ2-1,18,-,TRBV30,TRBD2,CAWRETASGRASGAEQFF,TGTGCCTGGAGGGAGACGGCTAGCGGGAGGGCCTCGGGGGCTGAGCAGTTCTTC
TRBJ2-3,14,-,TRBV10-3,TRBD1,CAIMGDRGEDTQYF,TGTGCCATCATGGGGGACAGGGGCGAAGATACGCAGTATTTT
TRBJ1-6,15,-,TRBV6-5,-,CASRPRSSYNSPLHF,TGTGCCAGCAGACCGAGGAGCTCCTATAATTCACCCCTCCACTTT
TRBJ2-5,13,-,TRBV7-8,-,CASSTDRQETQYF,TGTGCCAGCAGCACGGACAGACAAGAGACCCAGTACTTC
TRBJ1-4,11,-,TRBV29-1,TRBD1,CSVEQGAKLFF,TGCAGCGTTGAACAGGGGGCAAAACTGTTTTTT
TRBJ1-1,10,once,TRBV5-8,-,CASSSPIAFF,TGTGCCAGCAGCTCCCCCATAGCTTTCTTT
TRBJ1-2,15,-,TRBV3-1/TRBV3-2,-,CASSQDRGHNYGYTF,TGTGCCAGCAGCCAAGATAGGGGCCATAACTATGGCTACACCTTC
TRBJ1-2,12,few,TRBV24-1,TRBD1,CATRGQGYGYTF,TGTGCCACCAGAGGACAGGGCTATGGCTACACCTTC